The T cell receptor beta chain described here comes from a study of T cell repertoires in cytomegalovirus infection. Overall study: Indications of both CMV infection and matching HLA type were provided by public TCR beta signatures. Study-wide results and caveats: HLA-C-restricted CMV-specific TCR beta clonotypes were dominant in the ex vivo response. Cumulative frequency (of public TCR beta family members) identified carriers of CMV plus the relevant HLA.

For this clonotype: The antigen remains undetermined.

TCRdb passed the reads through MiXCR, listing each CDR3 protein once. In the table there are over 85,000 distinct CDR3 sequences, approximately 16% of which are singletons. The CDR3 runs to 16 residues. Deletions cut 6 bases from V and 0 bases from J, with 17 bases between. Germline V CDR1 and CDR2: MDHEN, SYDVKM. The source of this sequence is a human donor in good health (CMV status not recorded). Some clones in this sample may be carry-over from other donors' samples. Sequencing was done on a sample of PBMCs. The chain joins TRBV28 to TRBJ1-1; TRBD1 is a possible D gene (6 bases). CDR3 residues: CASSPPGEHVNTEAFF. Written as DNA, the CDR3 is TGTGCCAGCAGCCCGCCAGGGGAACATGTGAACACTGAAGCTTTCTTT.